Listed below are T cell receptor beta chains from one sample, sequenced in a study of blood T cell repertoires in COVID-19. Libraries were prepared by immunoSEQ multiplex PCR; TCRdb keeps only in-frame clonotypes and omits some of them. The data hold approximately 500,000 clones, with around 90% observed a single time. Sequences were obtained from peripheral blood. These receptors all come from a woman in her forties or fifties with COVID-19, enrolled during active disease. Each CDR3 is given with its conserved first and last residue. Each record gives: J gene, V gene, clone size, D gene, CDR3 DNA, CDR3 protein. D genes are given only for firm matches. Clone size is given for some rows only: seen once, a few or many times, or a class if the clone is expanded.

TRBJ1-6 TRBV6-5 NA NA TGTGCCACCAAGGGGAACCCTAATTCACCCCTCCACTTT CATKGNPNSPLHF
TRBJ1-5 TRBV5-1 NA TRBD1 TGCGCCAGCAGCTTCGAGGGGGCGAGCAATCAGCCCCAGCATTTT CASSFEGASNQPQHF
TRBJ1-1 TRBV3-1/TRBV3-2 NA NA TGTGCCAGCGCCAAGGGGGGGGTGACTGAAGCTTTCTTT CASAKGGVTEAFF
TRBJ1-2 TRBV24-1 once NA TGTGCCACCAGTGACACCAAAACAGGTGGCTACACCTTC CATSDTKTGGYTF
TRBJ2-5 TRBV5-4 NA TRBD1 TGTGCCAGCAGTGACGGACAGGGGAGGGTGGAGACCCAGTACTTC CASSDGQGRVETQYF
TRBJ2-6 TRBV5-8 once TRBD1 TGTGCCAGCAGCTTGTCGGACAGGTACTCTGGGGCCAACGTCCTGACTTTC CASSLSDRYSGANVLTF
TRBJ1-4 TRBV7-6 NA NA TGTGCCAGCAGCCCGACCGGGACTAGTCCAGCTAATGAAAAACTGTTTTTT CASSPTGTSPANEKLFF
TRBJ1-1 TRBV7-9 NA TRBD1 TGTGCCAGCAGCGCCTCTGTCCCATCCTCAGGGGGGGCTTTCTTT CASSASVPSSGGAFF
TRBJ2-1 TRBV29-1 NA TRBD2 TGCAGCGTTGAACCCCCCGCGACTAGCGGGGGGGTAAACAATGAGCAGTTCTTC CSVEPPATSGGVNNEQFF
TRBJ2-1 TRBV7-2 NA NA TGTGCCAGCTCCCTCCCCTCCTACAATGAGCAGTTCTTC CASSLPSYNEQFF
TRBJ2-7 TRBV18 NA TRBD1 TGTGCCAGCTCACCGCAACCCGGGACAGGGGACGAGCAGTACTTC CASSPQPGTGDEQYF
TRBJ1-5 TRBV18 NA NA TGTGCCAGCTCCCCAGAAGGGGGAATTCAGCCCCAGCATTTT CASSPEGGIQPQHF
TRBJ2-2 TRBV12-3/TRBV12-4 NA NA TGTGCCAGCAGTTCGACAGTGCCCGGGGAGCTGTTTTTT CASSSTVPGELFF
TRBJ1-1 TRBV6-1 NA NA TGTGCCAGCAGTGAAGTGGGGGCCGGGGAAACTGAAGCTTTCTTT CASSEVGAGETEAFF
TRBJ2-3 TRBV10-3 once NA TGTGCCACGGGAATCCACTCTAGCACAGATACGCAGTATTTT CATGIHSSTDTQYF
TRBJ1-1 TRBV19 NA TRBD1 TGTGCCAGTAGTGGAGGGGGCATGAACACTGAAGCTTTCTTT CASSGGGMNTEAFF
TRBJ1-5 TRBV6-5 NA NA TGTGCCAGCAGGAAATCTAGGAATCAGCCCCAGCATTTT CASRKSRNQPQHF
TRBJ2-1 TRBV11-1 NA TRBD2 TGTGCCAGCAGCCGGACTAGCGGGGTAGCCAATGAGCAGTTCTTC CASSRTSGVANEQFF
TRBJ1-3 TRBV24-1 NA NA TGTGCCACCAGTCCCGCCTCAGGCCTCCGGAACACCATATATTTT CATSPASGLRNTIYF
TRBJ2-3 TRBV5-1 NA TRBD1 TGCGCCAGCAGCCGGGACAGGTCAACCACAGATACGCAGTATTTT CASSRDRSTTDTQYF
TRBJ2-3 TRBV5-4 NA NA TGTGCCAGCATGGAGGGTTGGGGCACAGATACGCAGTATTTT CASMEGWGTDTQYF
TRBJ1-5 TRBV28 few NA TGTGCCAGCAGTTTATTTGGTGGTGGCCAGCCCCAGCATTTT CASSLFGGGQPQHF
TRBJ2-3 TRBV9 NA NA TGTGCCAGCAGCGTAGGTATCAGGGTAACAGATACGCAGTATTTT CASSVGIRVTDTQYF
TRBJ1-6 TRBV5-1 NA TRBD1 TGCGCCAGCAGCCTCAACCCGACAGGGGAGAATTCACCCCTCCACTTT CASSLNPTGENSPLHF
TRBJ2-2 TRBV19 NA TRBD1 TGTGCCAGTAGTATAAGGGCGGGCAGGGGGCGCACCGGGGAGCTGTTTTTT CASSIRAGRGRTGELFF
TRBJ1-1 TRBV6-5 NA NA TGTGCCAGCACCAAGGGGGGGAAAGCTTTCTTT CASTKGGKAFF
TRBJ2-2 TRBV27 NA TRBD2 TGTGCCAGCAGACGTCTAGGGACTATGAACACCGGGGAGCTGTTTTTT CASRRLGTMNTGELFF
TRBJ2-3 TRBV7-3 NA NA TGTGCCAGCAGCTTATGGGGGGGCACAGATACGCAGTATTTT CASSLWGGTDTQYF
TRBJ1-1 TRBV19 NA TRBD1 TGTGCCAGTAGTATCAGGGGGCCTGACACTGAAGCTTTCTTT CASSIRGPDTEAFF
TRBJ1-3 TRBV28 NA TRBD1 TGTGCCAGCAGTTTCCCTGGGACAGGATTTGGAAACACCATATATTTT CASSFPGTGFGNTIYF
TRBJ2-5 TRBV2 NA NA TGTGCCAGCAGTGAAAGGCTAGCCCAAGAGACCCAGTACTTC CASSERLAQETQYF
TRBJ2-2 TRBV6-2/TRBV6-3 NA NA TGTGCCAGCAGTTACATAAGAAGCGGCACCGGGGAGCTGTTTTTT CASSYIRSGTGELFF